Below, 10 T cell receptor beta chains from the same sample are listed, as sequenced in a study of blood T cells in healthy people across ages. A second PCR, run for roughly 7 to 12 cycles, used a sample-barcoded 5' primer plus a J-beta primer mix. TCRdb re-called the 5' RACE reads with MiXCR, one entry per CDR3 protein. Here the sample spans about 800,000 distinct CDR3 sequences, approximately 25% being singletons. These data also featured in a second study, about T cells of mothers and their children.

Sequencing was carried out using blood. These receptors originate from a boy aged 10-17 years in good health.

The rearrangement uses TRBV29-1 and TRBJ1-1; the D gene is possibly TRBD1 (5 bases). This CDR3 comprises 12 residues. V was clipped by 0 bases and J by 8 bases, with 10 bases between them. In germline, CDR1 is SQVTM, CDR2 ANQGSEA. DNA of the CDR3: TGCAGCGTTGAAGATCCAGGGTTCGAAGCTTTCTTT. Translating gives CSVEDPGFEAFF.

This chain joins TRBV14 and TRBJ1-3; no firm D call. The V gene lost 0 bases and the J gene lost 0 bases, with 6 bases spanning the gap. Germline CDR1 reads SGHDN; CDR2 reads FVKESK. The CDR3 sequence is 15 residues long. CDR3 sequence reads: CASSQDNVSGNTIYF. DNA of the CDR3: TGTGCCAGCAGCCAAGACAACGTCTCTGGAAACACCATATATTTT.

This chain links TRBV29-1 with TRBJ2-5, with 7 bases fitting TRBD1. CDR1 and CDR2 (germline): SQVTM, ANQGSEA. The CDR3 is 14 residues long. Germline trimming cut 4 bases from V and 4 bases from J; bases unmatched to any gene: 9. CDR3 sequence: CSVVEDRPRETQYF. The CDR3 bases are TGCAGCGTTGTGGAGGACAGGCCTCGAGAGACCCAGTACTTC.

V gene TRBV6-5 combines with J gene TRBJ2-1; maybe TRBD2 (5 bases). The CDR3 loop spans 15 amino acids. Between the trimmed V and J ends, which lost 4 bases and 2 bases, there was a span of 12 bases. Germline V lookup: CDR1 MNHEY, CDR2 SVGAGI. The CDR3 coding sequence is TGTGCCAGCAGTTCCCGGACTCTACCCTACAATGAGCAGTTCTTC. It codes for CASSSRTLPYNEQFF.

V usage is TRBV28 and J usage is TRBJ2-5, with TRBD2 matching over 9 bases. The CDR3 spans 12 residues. CDR1 MDHEN and CDR2 SYDVKM come from the germline V gene. Germline trimming cut 11 bases from V and 5 bases from J; bases unmatched to any gene: 6. CDR3 sequence reads: CAAAGGAETQYF. CDR3 DNA sequence: TGTGCCGCGGCGGGGGGGGCGGAGACCCAGTACTTC.

To note about this clonotype: Germline is not matched at one junction end, which may reflect a read error. The rearrangement joins TRBV7-9 to TRBJ2-5, with D possibly being TRBD2 (5 bases). The CDR3 is 12 amino acids. The V gene's germline CDR1 is SEHNR and CDR2 FQNEAQ (reference sequence). CDR3 nucleotide sequence: TGTGCCAGCAGCTTAGGGCCCGAGAGGAGGTTCTTC. It codes for CASSLGPERRFF.

The chain links TRBV18 to TRBJ2-3, with TRBD2 matching 8 bases. V was pared by 1 base and J by 3 bases, with 6 bases of the junction left unmatched. This CDR3 has 16 amino acids. From germline, CDR1 is KGHSH and CDR2 LQKENI. The CDR3 protein is CASSPLRTSNTDTQYF. The CDR3 region has the DNA TGTGCCAGCTCACCACTAAGGACTAGCAATACAGATACGCAGTATTTT.

DNA of the CDR3: TGTGCCAGCAGTCGACCGGTCGCCAACACCGGGGAGCTGTTTTTT. Translation gives CASSRPVANTGELFF. V gene TRBV6-2 or TRBV6-3 combines with J gene TRBJ2-2; D remains ambiguous. CDR3 length equals 15 residues. CDR1 and CDR2 from the germline V gene are MNHEY and SVGEGT. The V and J ends lost 5 bases and 2 bases respectively, with 12 bases between them.

The chain has TRBV2 and TRBJ1-2; possible D gene TRBD1, 5 bases. Between the trimmed V and J ends, which lost 3 bases and 2 bases, there was a span of 7 bases. CDR1 is SNHLY, CDR2 FYNNEI, per germline. This CDR3 region has 13 residues. CDR3 coding DNA: TGTGCCAGCAGTGAGTCAGGGAACTATGGCTACACCTTC. Its translation is CASSESGNYGYTF.

The chain employs TRBV3-1 and TRBJ1-2, with no clear D. The germline CDR1 and CDR2 sequences are LGHDT and YNNKEL (reference sequence). CDR3 size: 14 residues. With 3 bases removed from V and 5 bases from J, the gap between germline ends came to 13 bases. CDR3 coding DNA: TGTGCCAGCAGCCATAGTTCCGCGAGTTATGGCTACACCTTC. Translating gives CASSHSSASYGYTF. Drawing the rest from reference TRBV3-1 and TRBJ1-2, the complete variable domain is DTAVSQTPKYLVTQMGNDKSIKCEQNLGHDTMYWYKQDSKKFLKIMFSYNNKELIINETVPNRFSPKSPDKAHLNLHINSLELGDSAVYFCASSHSSASYGYTFGSGTRLTVV.